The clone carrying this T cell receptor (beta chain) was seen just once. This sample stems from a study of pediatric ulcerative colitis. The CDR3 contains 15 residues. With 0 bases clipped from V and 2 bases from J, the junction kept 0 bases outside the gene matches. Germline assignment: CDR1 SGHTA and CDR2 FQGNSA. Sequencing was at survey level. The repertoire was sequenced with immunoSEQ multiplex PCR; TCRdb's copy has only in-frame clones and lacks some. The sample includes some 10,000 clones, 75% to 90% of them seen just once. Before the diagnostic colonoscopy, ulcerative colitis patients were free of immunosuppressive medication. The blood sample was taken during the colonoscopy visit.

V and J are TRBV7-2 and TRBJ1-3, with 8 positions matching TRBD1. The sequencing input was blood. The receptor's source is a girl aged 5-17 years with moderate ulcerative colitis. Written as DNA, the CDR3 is TGTGCCAGCAGCTTAGCGACAGGGGCTGGAAACACCATATATTTT. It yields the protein CASSLATGAGNTIYF.